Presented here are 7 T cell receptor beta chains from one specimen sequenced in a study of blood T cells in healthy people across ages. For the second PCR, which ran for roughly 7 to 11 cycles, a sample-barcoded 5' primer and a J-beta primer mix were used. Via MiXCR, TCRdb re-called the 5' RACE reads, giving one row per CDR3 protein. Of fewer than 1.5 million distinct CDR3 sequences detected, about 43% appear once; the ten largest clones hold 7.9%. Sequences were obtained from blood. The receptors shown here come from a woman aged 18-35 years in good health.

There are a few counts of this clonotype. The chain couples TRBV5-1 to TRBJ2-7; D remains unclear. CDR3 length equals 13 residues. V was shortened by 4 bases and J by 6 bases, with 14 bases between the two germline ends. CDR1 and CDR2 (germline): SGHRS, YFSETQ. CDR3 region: CASSLLDVGEQYF. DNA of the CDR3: TGCGCCAGCAGCCTGTTGGATGTGGGCGAGCAGTACTTC.

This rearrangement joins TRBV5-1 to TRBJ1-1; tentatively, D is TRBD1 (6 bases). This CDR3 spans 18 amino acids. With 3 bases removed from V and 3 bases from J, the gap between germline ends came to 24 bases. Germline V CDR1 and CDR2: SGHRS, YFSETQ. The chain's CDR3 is CASSSRRTDQREDTEAFF. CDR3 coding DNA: TGCGCCAGCAGCTCCCGACGGACAGACCAAAGGGAGGACACTGAAGCTTTCTTT. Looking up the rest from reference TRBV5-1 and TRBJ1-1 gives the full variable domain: KAGVTQTPRYLIKTRGQQVTLSCSPISGHRSVSWYQQTPGQGLQFLFEYFSETQRNKGNFPGRFSGRQFSNSRSEMNVSTLELGDSALYLCASSSRRTDQREDTEAFFGQGTRLTVV.

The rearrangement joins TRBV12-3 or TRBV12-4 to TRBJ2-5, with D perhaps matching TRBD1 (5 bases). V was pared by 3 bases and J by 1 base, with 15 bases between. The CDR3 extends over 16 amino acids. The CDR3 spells CASSFSSQGPQETQYF. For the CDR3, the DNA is TGTGCCAGCAGTTTTTCATCCCAGGGCCCCCAAGAGACCCAGTACTTC.

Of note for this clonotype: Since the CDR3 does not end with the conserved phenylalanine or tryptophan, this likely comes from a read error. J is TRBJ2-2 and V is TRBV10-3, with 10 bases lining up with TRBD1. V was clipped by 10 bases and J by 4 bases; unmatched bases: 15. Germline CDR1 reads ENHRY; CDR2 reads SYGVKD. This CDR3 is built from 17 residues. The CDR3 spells CATLNHRQGALTGELFL. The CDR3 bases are TGTGCCACCCTCAATCACAGACAGGGGGCACTCACCGGGGAGCTGTTTTTG.

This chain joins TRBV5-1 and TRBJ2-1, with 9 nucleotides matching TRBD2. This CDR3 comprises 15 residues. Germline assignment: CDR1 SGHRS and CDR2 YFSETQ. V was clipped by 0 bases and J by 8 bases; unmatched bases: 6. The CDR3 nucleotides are TGCGCCAGCAGCTTGGTGGCGGGGGGGCCCGATGAGCAGTTCTTC. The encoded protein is CASSLVAGGPDEQFF. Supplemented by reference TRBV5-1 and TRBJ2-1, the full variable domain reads KAGVTQTPRYLIKTRGQQVTLSCSPISGHRSVSWYQQTPGQGLQFLFEYFSETQRNKGNFPGRFSGRQFSNSRSEMNVSTLELGDSALYLCASSLVAGGPDEQFFGPGTRLTVL.

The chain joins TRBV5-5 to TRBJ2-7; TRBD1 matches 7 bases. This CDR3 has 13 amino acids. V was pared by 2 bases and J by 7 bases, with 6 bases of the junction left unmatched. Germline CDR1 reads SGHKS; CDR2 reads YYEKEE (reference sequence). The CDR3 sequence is CASSFRGLNEQYF. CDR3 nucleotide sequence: TGTGCCAGCAGCTTTAGGGGGCTCAATGAGCAGTACTTC. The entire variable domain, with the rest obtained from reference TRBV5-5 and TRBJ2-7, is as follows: DAGVTQSPTHLIKTRGQQVTLRCSPISGHKSVSWYQQVLGQGPQFIFQYYEKEERGRGNFPDRFSARQFPNYSSELNVNALLLGDSALYLCASSFRGLNEQYFGPGTRLTVT.

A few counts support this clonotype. CDR3 nucleotides: TGTGCCAGCAGCCAATCCCTTAGCGGGAGCTCCTACAATGAGCAGTTCTTC. It specifies CASSQSLSGSSYNEQFF. J is TRBJ2-1 and V is TRBV3-1, with 9 nucleotides matching TRBD2. This CDR3 has 17 amino acids. Germline loops: CDR1 LGHDT, CDR2 YNNKEL (reference sequence). J was trimmed by 0 bases and V by 2 bases; bases with no gene match: 5.